This T cell receptor (beta chain) was observed in a study of OX40 agonist ivuxolimab in advanced cancers. Autoimmune disease history or systemic immunosuppression led to patient exclusion. Clones were sequenced by immunoSEQ multiplex PCR, and TCRdb holds only the in-frame ones, with some missing. The table lists about 70,000 clones, about 90% of them singletons. This receptor was taken from an adult with an advanced solid tumor such as melanoma, head and neck, liver or kidney cancer. The sample in question was CD4+ or CD8+ T cells sorted from blood, obtained in a trial of the OX40 agonist ivuxolimab.

The DNA of the CDR3 is TGCGCCAGCAGCCAAGGGTACTATTCCGAGGGCAGGAACACTGAAGCTTTCTTT. Amino acid sequence: CASSQGYYSEGRNTEAFF. V gene TRBV4-3 combines with J gene TRBJ1-1; D uncertain. The CDR3 totals 18 residues. Looked up from germline, CDR1 is LGHNA and CDR2 is YSLEER. Deletions cut 1 base from V and 1 base from J, with 19 bases between.